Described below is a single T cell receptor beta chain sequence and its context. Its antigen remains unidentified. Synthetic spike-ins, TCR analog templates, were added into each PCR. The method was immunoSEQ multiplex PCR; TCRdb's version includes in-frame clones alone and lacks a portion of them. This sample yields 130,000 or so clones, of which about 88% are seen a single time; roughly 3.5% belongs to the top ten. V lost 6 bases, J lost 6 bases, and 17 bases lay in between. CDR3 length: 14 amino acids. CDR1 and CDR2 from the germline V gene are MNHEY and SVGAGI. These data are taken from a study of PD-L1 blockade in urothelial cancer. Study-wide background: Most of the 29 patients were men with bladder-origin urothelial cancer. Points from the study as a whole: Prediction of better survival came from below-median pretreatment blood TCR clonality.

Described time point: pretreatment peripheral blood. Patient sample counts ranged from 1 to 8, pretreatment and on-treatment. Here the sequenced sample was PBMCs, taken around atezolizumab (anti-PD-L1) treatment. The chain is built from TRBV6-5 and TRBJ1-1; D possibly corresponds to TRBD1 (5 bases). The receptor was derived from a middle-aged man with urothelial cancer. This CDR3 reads CASRKTTLRAEAFF. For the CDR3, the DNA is TGTGCCAGCAGAAAGACAACCCTCAGGGCTGAAGCTTTCTTT.